Given below is one TCR beta chain in context. The sample originates from a study of T cell responses to AZD1222 COVID-19 vaccine. Trimming at V came to 7 bases and at J to 1 base, leaving 12 bases not matched to a gene. Germline V gives CDR1 MNHNY, CDR2 SVGAGI (reference sequence). The CDR3 length is 16 residues. Repertoires were generated with immunoSEQ multiplex PCR, while TCRdb's copy carries only in-frame clones and drops some. The table has 65,000 to 80,000 clones, approximately 86% seen once. The source material was peripheral blood, sampled on day 0 of AZD1222 vaccination. The source of this sequence is an adult in good health. The chain combines TRBV6-6 with TRBJ1-1, with TRBD1 matching 7 bases. The CDR3 bases are TGTGCCAGCACTGCCGAACAGGGGTGGGGGAACACTGAAGCTTTCTTT. Encoded protein: CASTAEQGWGNTEAFF.